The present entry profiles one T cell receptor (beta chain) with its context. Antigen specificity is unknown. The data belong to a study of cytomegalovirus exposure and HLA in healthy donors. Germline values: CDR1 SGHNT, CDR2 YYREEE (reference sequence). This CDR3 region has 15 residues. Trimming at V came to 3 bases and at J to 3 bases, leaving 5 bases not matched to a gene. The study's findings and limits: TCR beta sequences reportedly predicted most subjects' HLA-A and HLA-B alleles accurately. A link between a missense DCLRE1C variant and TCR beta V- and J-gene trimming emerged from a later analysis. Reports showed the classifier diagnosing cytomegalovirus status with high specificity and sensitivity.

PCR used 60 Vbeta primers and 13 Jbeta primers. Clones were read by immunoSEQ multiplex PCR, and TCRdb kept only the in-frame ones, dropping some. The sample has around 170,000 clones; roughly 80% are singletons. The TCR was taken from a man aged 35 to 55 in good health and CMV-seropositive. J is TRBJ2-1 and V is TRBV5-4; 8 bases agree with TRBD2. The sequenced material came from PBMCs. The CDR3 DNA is TGTGCCAGCAGCTGGGAGCGGGGGCGCTACAATGAGCAGTTCTTC. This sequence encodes CASSWERGRYNEQFF.